The clone carrying this T cell receptor (beta chain) has only a few counts. A sample-barcoded 5' primer and a J-beta primer mix were used in a second PCR of about 7 to 12 cycles. A single record per CDR3 protein comes from TCRdb applying MiXCR to the 5' RACE reads. Of around 1,800,000 distinct CDR3 sequences in the sample, about two fifths were seen once. Trimming left V 7 bases short and J 5 bases short, with 17 bases between. Germline CDR1 and CDR2: SQVTM and ANQGSEA. The length of the CDR3 is 13 residues. The sample originates from a study of blood T cells in healthy people across ages. The sequence came from a human donor in good health. The sample taken for sequencing was blood. The chain couples TRBV29-1 to TRBJ1-1; D gene unclear. The CDR3 is CSETGSQSTEAFF. The CDR3 DNA reads as TGCAGCGAAACGGGGTCGCAAAGTACTGAAGCTTTCTTT.